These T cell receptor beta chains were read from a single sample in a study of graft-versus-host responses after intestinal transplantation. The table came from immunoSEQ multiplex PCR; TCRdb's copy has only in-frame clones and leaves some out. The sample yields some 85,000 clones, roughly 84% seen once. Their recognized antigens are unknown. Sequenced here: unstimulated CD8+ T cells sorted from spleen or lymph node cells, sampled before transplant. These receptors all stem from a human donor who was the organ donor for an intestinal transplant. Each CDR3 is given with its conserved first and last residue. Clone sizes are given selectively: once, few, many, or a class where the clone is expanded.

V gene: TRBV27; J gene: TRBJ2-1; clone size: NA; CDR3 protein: CASSLVGGSSYNEQFF
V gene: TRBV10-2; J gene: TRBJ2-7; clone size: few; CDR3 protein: CASSSDSDYEQYF
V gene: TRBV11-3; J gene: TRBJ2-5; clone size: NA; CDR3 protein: CASSSSGGQETQYF
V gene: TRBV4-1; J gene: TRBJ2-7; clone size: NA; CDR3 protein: CASSHEGFGEQYF
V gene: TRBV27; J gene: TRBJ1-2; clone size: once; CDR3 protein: CASSLGTGVDYGYTF
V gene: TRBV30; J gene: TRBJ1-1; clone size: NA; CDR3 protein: CAWEGTSGVGDTEAFF
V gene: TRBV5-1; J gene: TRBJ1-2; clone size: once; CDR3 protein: CASSPGNDNYGYTF
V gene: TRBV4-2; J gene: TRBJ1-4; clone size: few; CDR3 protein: CASSLQTATNEKLFF
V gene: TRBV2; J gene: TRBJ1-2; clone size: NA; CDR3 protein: CASRAYYGYTF
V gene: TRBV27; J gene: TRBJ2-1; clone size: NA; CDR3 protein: CASSLSTPGGYNEQFF
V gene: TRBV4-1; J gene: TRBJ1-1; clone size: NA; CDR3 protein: CASSQDNPWGTEAFF
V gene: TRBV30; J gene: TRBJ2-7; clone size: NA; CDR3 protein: CAWGQGSYEQYF
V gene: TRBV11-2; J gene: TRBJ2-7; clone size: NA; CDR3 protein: CASSLNPIEQYF
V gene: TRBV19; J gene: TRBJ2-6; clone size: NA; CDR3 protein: CASSIPGAGANVLTF
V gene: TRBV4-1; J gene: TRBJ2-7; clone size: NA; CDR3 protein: CASSQEDWDRGLYEQYF
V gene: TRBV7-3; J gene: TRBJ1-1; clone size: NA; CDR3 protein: CASSLVGGAGTEAFF
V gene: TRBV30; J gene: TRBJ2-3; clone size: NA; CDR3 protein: CAWGGVGPTDTQYF
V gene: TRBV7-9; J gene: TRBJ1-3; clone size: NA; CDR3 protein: CASSSQGAGNTIYF
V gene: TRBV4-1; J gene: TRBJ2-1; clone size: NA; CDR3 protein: CASSQSPWNEQFF
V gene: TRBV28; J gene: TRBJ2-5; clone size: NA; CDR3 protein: CASSLLGQSQETQYF
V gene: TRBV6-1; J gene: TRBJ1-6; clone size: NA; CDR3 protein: CASGLDRGADSPLHF
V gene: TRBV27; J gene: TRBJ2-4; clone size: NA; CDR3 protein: CASSPGTGGAKNIQYF
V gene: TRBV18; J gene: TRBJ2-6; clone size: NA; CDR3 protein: CASSPTGEDGANVLTF
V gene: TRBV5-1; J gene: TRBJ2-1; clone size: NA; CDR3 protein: CASSEGLSYNEQFF
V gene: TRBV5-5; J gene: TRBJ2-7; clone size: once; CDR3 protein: CASSSGDEQYF
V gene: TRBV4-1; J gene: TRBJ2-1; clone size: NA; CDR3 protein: CASSSYTEQFF
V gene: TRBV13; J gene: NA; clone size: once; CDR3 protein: CASSFRDRAYEQYF
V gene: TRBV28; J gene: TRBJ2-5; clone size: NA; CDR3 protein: CASSFTDRDFQETQYF
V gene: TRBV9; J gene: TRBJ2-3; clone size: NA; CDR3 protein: CASSVGEAGGLPPDTQYF
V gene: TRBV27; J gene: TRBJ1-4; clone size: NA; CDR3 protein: CASSPGFSGEKLFF
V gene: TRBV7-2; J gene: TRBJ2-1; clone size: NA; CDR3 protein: CASSSLAYNEQFF
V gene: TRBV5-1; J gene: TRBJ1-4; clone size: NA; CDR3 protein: CAIHTGTATNEKLFF
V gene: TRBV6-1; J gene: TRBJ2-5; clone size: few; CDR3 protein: CASSEAAGGGGETQYF
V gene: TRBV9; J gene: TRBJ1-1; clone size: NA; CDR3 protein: CASSVEPAGVYTEAFF
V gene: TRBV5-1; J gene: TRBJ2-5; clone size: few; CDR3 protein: CASSRTGLQETQYF
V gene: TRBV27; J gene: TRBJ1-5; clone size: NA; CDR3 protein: CASGTQRAPYSNQPQHF
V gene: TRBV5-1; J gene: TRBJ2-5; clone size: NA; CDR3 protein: CASSQWTGEETQYF
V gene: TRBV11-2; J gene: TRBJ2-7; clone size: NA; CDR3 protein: CASSGGEVYEQYF
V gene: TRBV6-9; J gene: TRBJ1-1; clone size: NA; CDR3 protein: CASSYLNTEAFF
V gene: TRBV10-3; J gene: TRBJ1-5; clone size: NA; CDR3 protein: CAISESADQPQHF
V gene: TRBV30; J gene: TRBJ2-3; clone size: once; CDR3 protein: CASSSGGPSTDTQYF
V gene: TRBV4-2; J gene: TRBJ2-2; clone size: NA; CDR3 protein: CASSHPYRQGWDTGELFF
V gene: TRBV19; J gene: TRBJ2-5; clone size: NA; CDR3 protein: CASSTPTGLGQETQYF
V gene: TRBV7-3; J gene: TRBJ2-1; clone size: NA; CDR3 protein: CASSLNSYNEQFF
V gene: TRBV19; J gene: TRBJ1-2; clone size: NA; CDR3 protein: CATMAQGQNYGYTF